This T cell receptor beta chain was captured in a study of shared clonotypes between healthy human individuals. General study findings and limits: Blood was the sole source, and tissue repertoires probably differ. When naive CD4 clonotypes were compared across a few donors, approximately 4.9% were shared.

Turning to this clone: Its target is unknown.

Assay runs were performed at deep level. In the authors' workflow: Junction-only sequences produced by ImmunoSEQ had no quality scores, so filtering differed. Produced via immunoSEQ multiplex PCR; TCRdb's table is partial and in-frame only. V and J calls and clone size are given by that table; D and trimming were obtained from the DNA. The table shows roughly 2.1 million clones, with under 95% occurring only once. Positive CCR7 selection of CD45RO-negative cells yielded the naive CD8 cells, and terminally differentiated effector memory CD45RA+ cells were excluded. The CDR3 loop spans 22 amino acids. This sequence originates from a man younger than 35 in good health. Some clones in this sample may be carry-over from other donors' samples. The V and J genes are TRBV21-1 and TRBJ2-1; the table's D call, TRBD2, has no DNA check behind it. TRBV21-1 is described as a pseudogene. Sequenced input: naive CD8+ T cells from PBMCs. CDR3: CASSKASAKAPLRGSSYNEQFF. The CDR3 DNA reads TGTGCCAGCAGCAAAGCCTCTGCTAAGGCCCCACTACGCGGTAGCTCCTACAATGAGCAGTTCTTC.